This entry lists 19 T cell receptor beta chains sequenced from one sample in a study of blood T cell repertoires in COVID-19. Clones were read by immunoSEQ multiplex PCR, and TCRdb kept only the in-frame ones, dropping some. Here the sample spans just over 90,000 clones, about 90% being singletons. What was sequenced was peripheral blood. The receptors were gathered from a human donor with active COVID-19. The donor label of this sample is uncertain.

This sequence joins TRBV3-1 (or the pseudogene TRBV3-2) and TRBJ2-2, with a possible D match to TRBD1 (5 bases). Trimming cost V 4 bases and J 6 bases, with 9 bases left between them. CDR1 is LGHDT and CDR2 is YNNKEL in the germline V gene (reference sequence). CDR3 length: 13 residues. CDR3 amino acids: CASSPRVAGELFF. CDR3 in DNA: TGTGCCAGCAGCCCCAGGGTTGCCGGGGAGCTGTTTTTT.

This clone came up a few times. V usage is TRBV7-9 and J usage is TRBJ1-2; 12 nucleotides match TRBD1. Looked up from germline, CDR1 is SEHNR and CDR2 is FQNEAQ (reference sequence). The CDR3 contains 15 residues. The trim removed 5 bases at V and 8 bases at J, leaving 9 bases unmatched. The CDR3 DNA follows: TGTGCCAGCAGCCCGGACGGGACAGGGGGCTCGGGCTACACCTTC. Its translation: CASSPDGTGGSGYTF. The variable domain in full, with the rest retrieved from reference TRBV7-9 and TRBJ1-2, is DTGVSQNPRHKITKRGQNVTFRCDPISEHNRLYWYRQTLGQGPEFLTYFQNEAQLEKSRLLSDRFSAERPKGSFSTLEIQRTEQGDSAMYLCASSPDGTGGSGYTFGSGTRLTVV.

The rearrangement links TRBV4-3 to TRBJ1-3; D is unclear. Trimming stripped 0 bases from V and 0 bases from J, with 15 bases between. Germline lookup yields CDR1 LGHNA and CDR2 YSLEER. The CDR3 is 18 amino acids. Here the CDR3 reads CASSQDPSPTGSGNTIYF. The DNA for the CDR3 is TGCGCCAGCAGCCAAGATCCCAGCCCCACGGGCTCTGGAAACACCATATATTTT.

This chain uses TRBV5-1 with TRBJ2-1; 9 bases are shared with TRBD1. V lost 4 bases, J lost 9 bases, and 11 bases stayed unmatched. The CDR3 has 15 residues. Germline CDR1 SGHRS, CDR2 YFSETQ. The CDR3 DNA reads TGCGCCAGCAGCGACCCGGGACAGGGCAGCAGTGAGCAGTTCTTC. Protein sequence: CASSDPGQGSSEQFF.

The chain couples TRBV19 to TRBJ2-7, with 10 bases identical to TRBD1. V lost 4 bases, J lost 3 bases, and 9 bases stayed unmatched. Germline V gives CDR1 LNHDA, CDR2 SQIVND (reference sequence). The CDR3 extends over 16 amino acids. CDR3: CASSTLPGQGSYEQYF. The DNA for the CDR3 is TGTGCCAGTAGTACTTTACCGGGACAGGGGAGCTACGAGCAGTACTTC.

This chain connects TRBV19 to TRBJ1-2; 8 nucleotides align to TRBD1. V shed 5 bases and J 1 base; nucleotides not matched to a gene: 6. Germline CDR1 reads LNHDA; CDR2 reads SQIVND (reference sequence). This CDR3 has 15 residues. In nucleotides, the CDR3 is TGTGCCAGTAGTTCCCGACAGGGGAATAACTATGGCTACACCTTC. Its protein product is CASSSRQGNNYGYTF.

CDR3 in amino acids: CASSQGQGLYTIYF. CDR3 bases: TGCGCCAGCAGCCAAGGACAGGGGTTGTACACCATATATTTT. The rearrangement links TRBV4-1 to TRBJ1-3; 8 nucleotides agree with TRBD1. The CDR3 totals 14 residues. V was clipped by 1 base and J by 8 bases; unmatched bases: 4. Germline V CDR1 and CDR2: MGHRA, YSYEKL.

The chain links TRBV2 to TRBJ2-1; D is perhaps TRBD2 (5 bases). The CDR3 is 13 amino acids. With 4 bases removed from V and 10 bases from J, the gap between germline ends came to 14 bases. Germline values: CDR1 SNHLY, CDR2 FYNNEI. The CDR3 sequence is CASSGEGITEQFF. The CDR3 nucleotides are TGTGCCAGCAGTGGCGAGGGAATCACCGAGCAGTTCTTC.

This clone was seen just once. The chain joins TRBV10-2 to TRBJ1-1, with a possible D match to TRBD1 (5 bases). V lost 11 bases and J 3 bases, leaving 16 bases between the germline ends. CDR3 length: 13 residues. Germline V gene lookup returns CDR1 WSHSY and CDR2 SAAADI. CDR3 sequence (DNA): TGCGCCGCATCACCCGGGGGTGACACTGAAGCTTTCTTT. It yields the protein CAASPGGDTEAFF.

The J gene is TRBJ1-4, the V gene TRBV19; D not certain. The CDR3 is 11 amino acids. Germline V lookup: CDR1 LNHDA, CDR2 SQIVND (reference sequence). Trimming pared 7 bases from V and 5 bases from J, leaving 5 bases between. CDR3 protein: CASIENEKLFF. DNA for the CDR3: TGTGCCAGTATAGAAAATGAAAAACTGTTTTTT.

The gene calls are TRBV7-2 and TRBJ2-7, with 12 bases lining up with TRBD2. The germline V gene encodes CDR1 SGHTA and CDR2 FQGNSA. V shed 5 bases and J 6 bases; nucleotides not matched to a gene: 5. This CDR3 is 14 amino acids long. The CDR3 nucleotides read TGTGCCAGCAGCACACTAGCGGGGGGTCTCGAGCAGTACTTC. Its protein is CASSTLAGGLEQYF.

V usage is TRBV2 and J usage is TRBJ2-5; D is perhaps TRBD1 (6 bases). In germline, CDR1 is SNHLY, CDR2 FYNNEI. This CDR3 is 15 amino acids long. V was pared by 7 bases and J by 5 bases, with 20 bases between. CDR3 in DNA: TGTGCCAGCAACCCACACCTCGGACAGCAGGAGACCCAGTACTTC. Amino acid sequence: CASNPHLGQQETQYF. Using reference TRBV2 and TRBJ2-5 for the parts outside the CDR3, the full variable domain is EPEVTQTPSHQVTQMGQEVILRCVPISNHLYFYWYRQILGQKVEFLVSFYNNEISEKSEIFDDQFSVERPDGSNFTLKIRSTKLEDSAMYFCASNPHLGQQETQYFGPGTRLLVL.

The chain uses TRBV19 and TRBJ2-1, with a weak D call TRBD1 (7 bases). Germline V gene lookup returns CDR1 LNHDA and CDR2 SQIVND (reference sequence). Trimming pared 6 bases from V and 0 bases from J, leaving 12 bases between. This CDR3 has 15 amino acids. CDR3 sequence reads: CASSQGGSSYNEQFF. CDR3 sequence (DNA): TGTGCCAGTAGCCAGGGGGGAAGCTCCTACAATGAGCAGTTCTTC.

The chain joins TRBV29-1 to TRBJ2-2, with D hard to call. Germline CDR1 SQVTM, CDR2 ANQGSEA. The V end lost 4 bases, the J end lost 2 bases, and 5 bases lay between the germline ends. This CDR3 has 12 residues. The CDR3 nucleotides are TGCAGCGTTGGGCAAAACACCGGGGAGCTGTTTTTT. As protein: CSVGQNTGELFF.

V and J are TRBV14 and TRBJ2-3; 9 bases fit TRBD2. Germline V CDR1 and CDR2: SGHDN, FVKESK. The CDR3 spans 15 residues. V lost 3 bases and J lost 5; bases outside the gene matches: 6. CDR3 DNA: TGTGCCAGCAGCCAGCGGGGGGGCCTGGTAGATACGCAGTATTTT. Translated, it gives CASSQRGGLVDTQYF.

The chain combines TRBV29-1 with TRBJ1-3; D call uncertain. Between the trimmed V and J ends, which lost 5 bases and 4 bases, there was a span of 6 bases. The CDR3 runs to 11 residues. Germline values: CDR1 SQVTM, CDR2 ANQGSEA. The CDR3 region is CSVTEGNTIYF. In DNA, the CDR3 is TGCAGCGTTACCGAGGGAAACACCATATATTTT.

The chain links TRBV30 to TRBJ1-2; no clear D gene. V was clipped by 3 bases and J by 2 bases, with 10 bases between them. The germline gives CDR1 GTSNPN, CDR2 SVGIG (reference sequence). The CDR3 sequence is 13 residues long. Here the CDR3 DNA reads TGTGCCTGGAGCCAATTGGAGAACTATGGCTACACCTTC. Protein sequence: CAWSQLENYGYTF.

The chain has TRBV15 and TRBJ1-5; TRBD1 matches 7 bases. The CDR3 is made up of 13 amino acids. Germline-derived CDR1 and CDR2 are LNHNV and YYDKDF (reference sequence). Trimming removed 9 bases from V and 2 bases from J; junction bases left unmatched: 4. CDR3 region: CATTGNRNQPQHF. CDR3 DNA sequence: TGTGCCACGACAGGGAACCGCAATCAGCCCCAGCATTTT.

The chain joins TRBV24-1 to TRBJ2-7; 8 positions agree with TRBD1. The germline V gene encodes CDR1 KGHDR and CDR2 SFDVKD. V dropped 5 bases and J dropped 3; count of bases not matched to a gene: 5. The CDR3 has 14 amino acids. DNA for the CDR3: TGTGCCACCAGTGGTTCGGGACAGGACTACGAGCAGTACTTC. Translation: CATSGSGQDYEQYF.